This TCR beta chain was captured in a study of T cells in narcolepsy (dated by TCRdb to 2017 to 2018). For context, the study as a whole: The study enrolled patients with narcolepsy type 1 or type 2 (NT1, NT2) together with healthy control donors. The study sought autoreactive T cells targeting hypocretin neuron self-antigens (hypocretin, TRIB2) in narcolepsy patients, using TCR Vbeta sequencing to track clonotypes in blood and CSF.

For TCR Vbeta sequencing, memory CD4+ T cells were sorted ex vivo from the peripheral blood of narcolepsy patients and healthy controls. Findings and caveats that apply to the study as a whole: No sequences matching autoreactive T cell clones were present in some of the blood memory CD4+ repertoires from patients and controls. Patients and controls had similar numbers of sequenced blood memory CD4+ clonotypes, with averages of around 39,000 in patients and some 35,000 in controls. Autoreactive clonotypes were reported to be detected serially in the blood of the same patients and of different patients, but not in the blood of healthy controls. In plots comparing CSF and blood CD4+ T cell clonotypes from the same patient, HCRT-specific and TRIB2-specific autoreactive clonotypes were highlighted.

V sheds 1 base and J sheds 10 bases, leaving 19 bases between their ends. Sequences MNHNS (CDR1) and SASEGT (CDR2) are obtained from the germline V gene. The CDR3, from cysteine to phenylalanine, totals 16 residues. The sequence is cut down to CDR3 DNA, 48 bases in frame from base 1. A note on this clone: Its antigen remains undetermined. No quality values exist for individual bases; no much larger clone is one base distant.

Receptor amplification or capture employed the immunoSEQ multiplex PCR assay. TCRdb's version of the immuneACCESS table is confined to in-frame rearrangements and falls short of the full clone set. An unresolved V gene accounts for under half of the shortfall where checked; the remainder is of unknown origin. A total of over 30,000 clones appear in this sample, less than 85% of them only once. The leading ten clones occupy 1.3% of the sample. The sequencing input was CD45RA- memory CD4+ T cells from PBMCs. What this sample's cell subset or site label stands for: memory T cells sorted ex vivo from peripheral blood. The clonotype was recovered from a human donor with narcolepsy. Recombination connected TRBV6-1 to TRBJ1-4, and possibly TRBD1, on 5 matching bases. The bases read TGTGCCAGCAGTGAAGTTGGCGACAGCCCCGTGGCAAAACTGTTTTTT. This encodes CASSEVGDSPVAKLFF.